One T cell receptor (beta chain) is described in this entry. Original processing notes: Researchers report that nucleated cell counts were estimated from reference gene primer amplification. Assay used: immunoSEQ multiplex PCR; TCRdb lists only in-frame clones, some missing. That table supplies the V and J calls and clone size; D and trimming were determined from the DNA. Here the sample spans tens of thousands of clones, 80% to 85% being singletons. This sample is drawn from a study of blood T cell repertoires in COVID-19. Study in general: COVID-19 samples, acute and convalescent, were from the United States, Italy and Spain. Sources were T cells, B-cell-depleted T cells, or PBMCs; the material itself was cDNA or gDNA.

Germline CDR1 reads MGHRA; CDR2 reads YSYEKL. The trim removed 4 bases at V and 5 bases at J, leaving 5 bases unmatched. CDR3 length equals 15 residues. This TCR was recovered from a man over 45 with acute or convalescent COVID-19. This chain links TRBV4-1 with TRBJ2-5; 12 bases line up with TRBD1. The sample consisted of peripheral blood. In nucleotides, the CDR3 is TGCGCCAGCAGCCTCGGGACAGGGGGCGATGAGACCCAGTACTTC. It encodes CASSLGTGGDETQYF.